These 9 T cell receptor beta chains were sequenced from one sample in a study of T cells after yellow fever vaccination. MiXCR, applied by TCRdb to the 5' RACE reads, yields one record per CDR3 protein. The data contain 500,000 to 650,000 distinct CDR3 sequences, around an eighth of them singletons. The specimen comprised PBMCs, sampled on the day of the yellow fever booster vaccination. The receptor set was obtained from a man aged 25 to 45 who received the YFV17D yellow fever vaccine.

The V and J genes are TRBV6-1 and TRBJ2-7; either TRBD1 or TRBD2 may fit D (5 bases each). The CDR3 spans 16 residues. The V and J ends lost 5 bases and 1 base respectively, with 18 bases between them. Germline V gene sequence: CDR1 MNHNS, CDR2 SASEGT. The CDR3 here is CASSPPRQGVSYEQYF. The DNA of the CDR3 is TGTGCCAGCAGTCCCCCCAGGCAGGGAGTTTCCTACGAGCAGTACTTC.

This clonotype was recorded a few times. The chain joins TRBV11-2 to TRBJ2-7; D is perhaps TRBD1 or TRBD2 (5 bases each). V dropped 5 bases and J dropped 9 bases, with 14 bases sitting between them. Looked up from germline, CDR1 is SGHAT and CDR2 is FQNNGV. This CDR3 has 12 amino acids. The CDR3 sequence is CASSRPGTGQYF. CDR3 nucleotides: TGTGCCAGCAGCCGCCCCGGGACCGGGCAGTACTTC.

This chain uses TRBV7-9 with TRBJ1-3; D is uncertain. The CDR3 has 13 residues. V dropped 4 bases and J dropped 6 bases, with 10 bases sitting between them. Germline V gene sequence: CDR1 SEHNR, CDR2 FQNEAQ (reference sequence). CDR3 in DNA: TGTGCCAGCAGCTCCTCTCACGAAAACACCATATATTTT. Its translation is CASSSSHENTIYF.

There are a few counts of this clonotype. The chain joins TRBV6-2 or TRBV6-3 to TRBJ2-4; D is uncertain. CDR3 length: 11 amino acids. Germline CDR1 is MNHEY and CDR2 is SVGEGT. The V gene lost 4 bases and the J gene lost 11 bases, with 9 bases spanning the gap. This CDR3 is CASSSQAVQYF. DNA of the CDR3: TGTGCCAGCAGTTCTCAAGCCGTTCAGTACTTC.

This clonotype came up many times. The chain carries TRBV5-6 and TRBJ2-1, with D maybe TRBD2 (5 bases). The ends were cut back, 3 bases at V and 4 bases at J, with 14 bases in the middle. The germline V gene encodes CDR1 SGHDT and CDR2 YYEEEE. CDR3 length: 15 amino acids. The CDR3, as DNA: TGTGCCAGCAGCTACAGCGGAAGAGGTTACAATGAGCAGTTCTTC. Protein product: CASSYSGRGYNEQFF. Variable domain in full (rest from reference TRBV5-6 and TRBJ2-1): DAGVTQSPTHLIKTRGQQVTLRCSPKSGHDTVSWYQQALGQGPQFIFQYYEEEERQRGNFPDRFSGHQFPNYSSELNVNALLLGDSALYLCASSYSGRGYNEQFFGPGTRLTVL.

The gene calls are TRBV7-9 and TRBJ2-3; no definite D call. The CDR3 contains 15 residues. Trimming left V 5 bases short and J 2 bases short, with 14 bases between. Per germline, CDR1 SEHNR and CDR2 FQNEAQ (reference sequence). The CDR3 protein is CASSASLIITDTQYF. The CDR3 DNA follows: TGTGCCAGCAGCGCTAGTCTCATCATCACAGATACGCAGTATTTT.

The V call is TRBV10-1, the J call TRBJ2-3; D not certain. This CDR3 region has 12 residues. Deletions cut 6 bases from V and 2 bases from J, with 6 bases between. Germline assignment: CDR1 WNHNN and CDR2 SYGVQD (reference sequence). CDR3 region: CASRATTDTQYF. The DNA for the CDR3 is TGCGCCAGCAGAGCCACCACAGATACGCAGTATTTT.

This clonotype was counted many times. V gene TRBV10-3 combines with J gene TRBJ2-5; the match to TRBD1 covers 8 bases. In germline, CDR1 is ENHRY, CDR2 SYGVKD. V shed 3 bases, J shed 4 bases, and the junction held 7 bases outside the gene matches. The CDR3 length is 15 residues. The CDR3 sequence: CAISDFGQGTETQYF. CDR3 in DNA: TGTGCCATCAGTGATTTCGGACAGGGCACAGAGACCCAGTACTTC.

The sample holds many counts of this clonotype. The rearrangement uses TRBV6-1 and TRBJ2-5, with TRBD2 identical over 14 bases. J was trimmed by 1 base and V by 6 bases; bases with no gene match: 10. CDR3 length: 18 amino acids. CDR1 is MNHNS, CDR2 SASEGT, per germline. The DNA for the CDR3 is TGTGCCAGCAGCGGACCCGGGACTAGCGGGAGACTCCAAGAGACCCAGTACTTC. Translating it yields CASSGPGTSGRLQETQYF.